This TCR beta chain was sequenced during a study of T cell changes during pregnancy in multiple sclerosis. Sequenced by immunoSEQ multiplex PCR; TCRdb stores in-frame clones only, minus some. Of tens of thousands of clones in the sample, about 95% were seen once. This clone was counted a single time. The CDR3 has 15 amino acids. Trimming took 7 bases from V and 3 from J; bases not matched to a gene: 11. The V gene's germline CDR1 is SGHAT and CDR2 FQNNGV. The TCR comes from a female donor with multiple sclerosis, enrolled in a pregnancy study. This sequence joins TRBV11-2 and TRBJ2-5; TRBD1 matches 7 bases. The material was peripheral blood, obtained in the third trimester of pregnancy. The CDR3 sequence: CASTLTGRLEETQYF. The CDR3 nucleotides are TGTGCCAGCACCTTGACAGGGCGACTTGAAGAGACCCAGTACTTC.